Below, 18 T cell receptor beta chains from the same sample are listed, as sequenced in a study of shared clonotypes between healthy human individuals. The data were produced by immunoSEQ multiplex PCR, yet TCRdb's version contains in-frame clones alone and is incomplete. This table has about 480,000 clones, 79% appearing once. The specimen sequenced was PBMCs. The receptors were gathered from a woman aged 40 to 50 in good health. Some clones in this sample may be carry-over from other donors' samples.

The V and J genes are TRBV7-9 and TRBJ2-1; 9 bases are shared with TRBD1. Per germline, CDR1 SEHNR and CDR2 FQNEAQ (reference sequence). This CDR3 is built from 14 residues. V trimming: 2 bases; J trimming: 13 bases; junction bases outside the gene matches: 9. CDR3 in amino acids: CASSLTGGVNGQFF. CDR3 nucleotide sequence: TGTGCCAGCAGCTTAACAGGGGGCGTGAACGGTCAGTTCTTC.

The V call is TRBV2, the J call TRBJ2-5; 7 bases agree with TRBD2. This CDR3 contains 11 residues. The germline CDR1 and CDR2 sequences are SNHLY and FYNNEI. CDR3 in DNA: TGTGCGGGGGGGAGAATCGAGACCCAGTACTTC. This encodes CAGGRIETQYF.

The chain has TRBV5-1 and TRBJ2-7, with D unresolved. Trimming shortened V by 4 bases and J by 1 base, and 18 bases separated the two germline ends. This CDR3 is 16 amino acids long. Germline V CDR1 and CDR2: SGHRS, YFSETQ. CDR3 residues: CASSHPRPTPSYEQYF. CDR3 nucleotides: TGCGCCAGCAGCCACCCGAGGCCGACTCCATCCTACGAGCAGTACTTC.

The chain joins TRBV20-1 to TRBJ2-7; a possible D gene is TRBD2 (5 bases). This CDR3 contains 11 residues. The V end was cut by 1 base, the J end by 7 bases, with 8 bases between. Per germline, CDR1 DFQATT and CDR2 SNEGSKA (reference sequence). The CDR3 sequence is CSARASGEQYF. The DNA for the CDR3 is TGCAGTGCTAGAGCGTCGGGGGAGCAGTACTTC.

V and J are TRBV5-1 and TRBJ2-6; D might be TRBD1 (6 bases). This CDR3 has 16 amino acids. V was clipped by 4 bases and J by 4 bases, with 15 bases between them. From germline, CDR1 is SGHRS and CDR2 YFSETQ. The CDR3 spells CASSTIPGDGANVLTF. In nucleotides, the CDR3 is TGCGCCAGCAGCACTATACCAGGGGACGGGGCCAACGTCCTGACTTTC.

J is TRBJ1-1 and V is TRBV4-3; no definite D call. The CDR3 spans 14 residues. Germline V CDR1 and CDR2: LGHNA, YSLEER. V gave up 0 bases and J gave up 10 bases, with 15 bases separating them. Written as DNA, the CDR3 is TGCGCCAGCAGCCAAGATGAAGAGGTCGGGGTAGCTTTCTTT. Protein sequence: CASSQDEEVGVAFF.

The sample holds a few counts of this clone. The chain joins TRBV29-1 to TRBJ1-1, with D unclear. The CDR3 is 10 residues long. Trimming left V 4 bases short and J 8 bases short, with 8 bases between. Germline loops: CDR1 SQVTM, CDR2 ANQGSEA. CDR3: CSVVVSEAFF. The CDR3 DNA reads as TGCAGCGTTGTTGTAAGCGAAGCTTTCTTT.

As regards this clone: Other nucleotide sequences from this sample produce the same CDR3. The chain uses TRBV28 and TRBJ2-5; D is undetermined. The CDR3 is 12 residues long. Trimming removed 3 bases at V and 5 bases at J, with 7 bases between. CDR1 is MDHEN, CDR2 SYDVKM, per germline. The CDR3 protein is CASSLLRETQYF. DNA for the CDR3: TGTGCCAGCAGTTTGCTGCGGGAGACCCAGTACTTC. Variable domain in full (rest from reference TRBV28 and TRBJ2-5): DVKVTQSSRYLVKRTGEKVFLECVQDMDHENMFWYRQDPGLGLRLIYFSYDVKMKEKGDIPEGYSVSREKKERFSLILESASTNQTSMYLCASSLLRETQYFGPGTRLLVL.

This rearrangement joins TRBV4-3 to TRBJ2-3, with D perhaps matching TRBD1 (6 bases). CDR1 and CDR2 (germline): LGHNA, YSLEER. There are 14 residues in the CDR3. V was cut by 3 bases and J by 2 bases, with 9 bases left in between. CDR3 region: CASSHRQVTDTQYF. For the CDR3, the DNA is TGCGCCAGCAGCCACAGACAGGTCACAGATACGCAGTATTTT.

The chain couples TRBV30 to TRBJ2-1; maybe TRBD2 (5 bases). CDR1 is GTSNPN and CDR2 is SVGIG in the germline V gene (reference sequence). V lost 6 bases to trimming and J lost 0 bases, with 18 bases between them. The CDR3 contains 16 residues. Here the CDR3 reads CACVAFAGSSYNEQFF. The CDR3 DNA is TGTGCCTGCGTTGCCTTTGCGGGTAGCTCCTACAATGAGCAGTTCTTC.

This rearrangement joins TRBV10-3 to TRBJ2-3, with 11 nucleotides matching TRBD2. V was clipped by 7 bases and J by 3 bases; unmatched bases: 6. Germline-derived CDR1 and CDR2 are ENHRY and SYGVKD. The CDR3 spans 15 residues. CDR3 loop: CAITTSGRLTDTQYF. The CDR3, as DNA: TGTGCCATCACCACTAGCGGGAGACTGACAGATACGCAGTATTTT.

J is TRBJ2-5 and V is TRBV5-6, with D possibly TRBD1 on 5 matching bases. Trimming pared 0 bases from V and 5 bases from J, leaving 14 bases between. The germline gives CDR1 SGHDT, CDR2 YYEEEE. The CDR3 runs to 15 residues. The CDR3 DNA is TGTGCCAGCAGCTTGGACGGCAGGGCCCACGAGACCCAGTACTTC. It translates to CASSLDGRAHETQYF.

CDR3 in amino acids: CATSARGDRLHEQYF. The CDR3, as DNA: TGTGCCACCAGCGCCCGGGGCGACAGGCTGCACGAGCAGTACTTC. The chain is built from TRBV15 and TRBJ2-7; perhaps TRBD1 as D (6 bases). The CDR3 is made up of 15 amino acids. Germline V lookup: CDR1 LNHNV, CDR2 YYDKDF (reference sequence). Trimming stripped 5 bases from V and 5 bases from J, with 19 bases between.

V gene TRBV15 combines with J gene TRBJ2-6; 10 bases are a match to TRBD1. V dropped 4 bases and J dropped 0; count of bases not matched to a gene: 12. CDR3 length: 20 residues. Germline V lookup: CDR1 LNHNV, CDR2 YYDKDF (reference sequence). This CDR3 is CATSTRGRGQGPSGANVLTF. CDR3 nucleotide sequence: TGTGCCACCAGCACCAGGGGTAGGGGACAGGGGCCCTCTGGGGCCAACGTCCTGACTTTC.

CDR3 nucleotides: TGTGCCAGCAAAAAAAGGGTACAGGGTGGCGAGCAGTACTTC. Translating gives CASKKRVQGGEQYF. V and J are TRBV6-1 and TRBJ2-7, with a tentative D call TRBD1 (6 bases). The ends were cut back, 7 bases at V and 6 bases at J, with 19 bases in the middle. Germline loops: CDR1 MNHNS, CDR2 SASEGT. The CDR3 loop spans 14 amino acids.

The V gene is TRBV28, the J gene TRBJ2-1; 10 nucleotides align to TRBD2. V gave up 2 bases and J gave up 7 bases; unmatched junction bases: 5. This CDR3 is 15 amino acids long. The V gene's germline CDR1 is MDHEN and CDR2 SYDVKM. This chain's CDR3 is CASSLEREGSNEQFF. The CDR3, as DNA: TGTGCCAGCAGTTTAGAGCGGGAGGGTAGTAATGAGCAGTTCTTC. The complete variable domain, with remaining parts taken from reference TRBV28 and TRBJ2-1, reads DVKVTQSSRYLVKRTGEKVFLECVQDMDHENMFWYRQDPGLGLRLIYFSYDVKMKEKGDIPEGYSVSREKKERFSLILESASTNQTSMYLCASSLEREGSNEQFFGPGTRLTVL.

V gene TRBV10-3 combines with J gene TRBJ2-7, with a possible D match to TRBD2 (6 bases). The CDR3 consists of 14 residues. Trimming removed 3 bases from V and 6 bases from J, with 15 bases in between. CDR1 and CDR2 from the germline V gene are ENHRY and SYGVKD. The DNA of the CDR3 is TGTGCCATCAGTGAATCGCGGGAACTTCTCGAGCAGTACTTC. Translation: CAISESRELLEQYF.

V and J are TRBV27 and TRBJ1-5; TRBD1 might be the D (6 bases). The CDR3 has 15 residues. The germline gives CDR1 MNHEY, CDR2 SMNVEV (reference sequence). Trimming stripped 5 bases from V and 0 bases from J, with 11 bases between. CDR3 nucleotides: TGTGCCAGCAGTCCAAACAGGGATAGCAATCAGCCCCAGCATTTT. The encoded protein is CASSPNRDSNQPQHF.